The 20 T cell receptor beta chains presented below share a single source sample, sequenced in a study of blood T cell repertoires in COVID-19. TCRdb keeps only in-frame clones here, not all; method: immunoSEQ multiplex PCR. The profile covers approximately 180,000 clones, with about 85% appearing a single time and roughly 9.2% taken by the ten largest. Sequenced sample: peripheral blood. The receptors were gathered from a woman older than 75 with acute or convalescent COVID-19.

This chain connects TRBV20-1 to TRBJ1-2, with a possible D match to TRBD1 (5 bases). Germline V CDR1 and CDR2: DFQATT, SNEGSKA (reference sequence). This CDR3 has 14 residues. The V gene lost 3 bases and the J gene lost 0 bases, with 11 bases spanning the gap. DNA of the CDR3: TGCAGTGCTAGTAGGGGAACGGCTAACTATGGCTACACCTTC. It encodes CSASRGTANYGYTF.

This clone was recorded once. J is TRBJ2-7 and V is TRBV5-4; TRBD1 is a possible D gene (6 bases). Germline loops: CDR1 SGHNT, CDR2 YYREEE (reference sequence). Trimming removed 0 bases at V and 2 bases at J, with 12 bases between. This CDR3 is 15 amino acids long. The CDR3 coding sequence is TGTGCCAGCAGCTTGGCGGGGCAGGGGCCCTACGAGCAGTACTTC. This sequence encodes CASSLAGQGPYEQYF.

The chain has TRBV25-1 and TRBJ1-2, with 9 bases matching TRBD1. This CDR3 is built from 15 residues. V dropped 5 bases and J dropped 2; count of bases not matched to a gene: 6. Germline assignment: CDR1 MGHDK and CDR2 SYGVNS. This chain's CDR3 is CASSRQGVNNYGYTF. DNA for the CDR3: TGTGCCAGCAGTCGACAGGGGGTCAACAACTATGGCTACACCTTC.

This clone was counted a single time. The chain carries TRBV14 and TRBJ2-7, with TRBD2 identical over 10 bases. This CDR3 region has 15 residues. The V gene end was trimmed by 1 base and the J gene end by 2 bases; junction bases not matched to a gene: 2. Germline V gives CDR1 SGHDN, CDR2 FVKESK. The CDR3 sequence is CASSQGAGGPYEQYF. CDR3 bases: TGTGCCAGCAGCCAAGGAGCGGGAGGGCCCTACGAGCAGTACTTC.

This clone came up a few times. The gene calls are TRBV7-9 and TRBJ1-1, with a tentative D call TRBD1 (6 bases). V was trimmed by 5 bases and J by 11 bases, leaving 12 bases between them. This CDR3 region has 11 residues. CDR1 SEHNR and CDR2 FQNEAQ come from the germline V gene (reference sequence). CDR3 bases: TGTGCCAGCAGCCCCACAGGGCCGGCTTTCTTT. Its protein is CASSPTGPAFF.

The table lists this clone with many counts. The V and J genes are TRBV2 and TRBJ1-6; a possible D gene is TRBD1 (6 bases). V lost 4 bases and J 10 bases, leaving 17 bases between the germline ends. Germline CDR1 is SNHLY and CDR2 is FYNNEI. CDR3 length: 15 amino acids. This CDR3 is CASSVVQGFRSPLHF. In DNA form, the CDR3 reads TGTGCCAGCAGTGTGGTACAGGGTTTTCGGTCACCCCTCCACTTT.

This chain connects TRBV19 to TRBJ1-2; 7 bases are a match to TRBD1. Unmatched junction bases numbered 14, after V lost 3 bases and J lost 4 bases. Germline V gene lookup returns CDR1 LNHDA and CDR2 SQIVND (reference sequence). The CDR3 sequence is 17 residues long. The CDR3 sequence: CASSIPGQKGKAYGYTF. The CDR3 DNA follows: TGTGCCAGTAGTATCCCGGGACAGAAAGGGAAGGCCTATGGCTACACCTTC.

This sequence joins TRBV29-1 and TRBJ2-3; no clear D gene. The V end was cut by 3 bases, the J end by 2 bases, with 6 bases between. The germline gives CDR1 SQVTM, CDR2 ANQGSEA. The CDR3 has 12 amino acids. The CDR3 region is CSVEVDTDTQYF. The CDR3 DNA follows: TGCAGCGTTGAGGTAGACACAGATACGCAGTATTTT.

The CDR3 DNA reads as TGCGCCAGCAGCCAAGAACCGGGACTAGCGGGGACCCATGACGGCGAGCAGTACTTC. Translated, it gives CASSQEPGLAGTHDGEQYF. The chain is built from TRBV4-1 and TRBJ2-7; 13 bases fit TRBD2. CDR1 and CDR2 (germline): MGHRA, YSYEKL. V dropped 0 bases and J dropped 6; count of bases not matched to a gene: 14. This CDR3 has 19 amino acids.

The chain has TRBV9 and TRBJ2-1; the D gene is possibly TRBD1 (6 bases). Trimming took 5 bases from V and 7 from J, leaving 19 bases between them. This CDR3 comprises 15 residues. Germline CDR1 is SGDLS and CDR2 is YYNGEE. In DNA, the CDR3 is TGTGCCAGCAGTCCCCAAGGGGGTCTCGGGAATGAGCAGTTCTTC. As protein: CASSPQGGLGNEQFF.

The V and J genes are TRBV5-4 and TRBJ2-2, with TRBD1 matching over 12 bases. The CDR3 sequence is 16 residues long. Trimming cost V 0 bases and J 6 bases; bases outside gene matches: 3. Germline CDR1 reads SGHNT; CDR2 reads YYREEE (reference sequence). CDR3 sequence (DNA): TGTGCCAGCAGCTTGGCGGGACAGGGGGCTGCCGGGGAGCTGTTTTTT. This codes for CASSLAGQGAAGELFF.

This chain uses TRBV27 with TRBJ2-5; 7 positions match TRBD1. CDR1 is MNHEY and CDR2 is SMNVEV in the germline V gene (reference sequence). This CDR3 is built from 15 residues. Trimming at V came to 2 bases and at J to 6 bases, leaving 9 bases not matched to a gene. Here the CDR3 DNA reads TGTGCCAGCAGTTTAAGGCAGGGGGACCCCCAGACCCAGTACTTC. Protein product: CASSLRQGDPQTQYF.

The chain carries TRBV6-5 and TRBJ1-1; no clear D gene. Trimming removed 4 bases at V and 1 base at J, with 10 bases between. This CDR3 is 14 amino acids long. CDR1 is MNHEY and CDR2 is SVGAGI in the germline V gene. The CDR3 coding sequence is TGTGCCAGCAGTTTCTCTCGGGGGAACACTGAAGCTTTCTTT. Residues: CASSFSRGNTEAFF.

In its sample, this clone was seen a few times. CDR3 residues: CASSQHRDTIYF. DNA of the CDR3: TGTGCCAGCAGCCAGCACCGCGACACCATATATTTT. The genes are TRBV3-1 (or the pseudogene TRBV3-2) and TRBJ1-3; D is unresolved. Germline V gene sequence: CDR1 LGHDT, CDR2 YNNKEL (reference sequence). CDR3 size: 12 residues. Trimming left V 3 bases short and J 8 bases short, with 8 bases between.

V and J are TRBV5-6 and TRBJ2-7, with D possibly being TRBD1 (6 bases). From germline, CDR1 is SGHDT and CDR2 YYEEEE. The CDR3 contains 15 residues. The V end lost 2 bases, the J end lost 2 bases, and 14 bases lay between the germline ends. CDR3 sequence (DNA): TGTGCCAGCAGCTTTTTGGGGGCAGTCCCCTACGAGCAGTACTTC. Protein product: CASSFLGAVPYEQYF.

The chain carries TRBV29-1 and TRBJ2-7; TRBD1 matches 8 bases. V was pared by 6 bases and J by 5 bases, with 9 bases of the junction left unmatched. This CDR3 is 13 amino acids long. Germline values: CDR1 SQVTM, CDR2 ANQGSEA. CDR3 nucleotide sequence: TGCAGCGTGAACCAGGGGGCGAGGCACGAGCAGTACTTC. It encodes CSVNQGARHEQYF.

The V gene is TRBV24-1, the J gene TRBJ2-2; unclear D gene. Per the germline V gene, CDR1 is KGHDR and CDR2 is SFDVKD. The V and J ends lost 5 bases and 6 bases respectively, with 6 bases between them. The CDR3 loop spans 12 amino acids. The CDR3 sequence: CATSVKSGELFF. As DNA, the CDR3 is TGTGCCACCAGTGTCAAATCCGGGGAGCTGTTTTTT.

Here the CDR3 reads CASSSRSGYTDTQYF. CDR3 DNA sequence: TGTGCCAGCAGCTCCCGTAGCGGGTACACAGATACGCAGTATTTT. The rearrangement joins TRBV7-9 to TRBJ2-3; 7 nucleotides align to TRBD2. V was pared by 4 bases and J by 2 bases, with 6 bases of the junction left unmatched. Germline values: CDR1 SEHNR, CDR2 FQNEAQ (reference sequence). The CDR3 sequence is 15 residues long.

The chain has TRBV11-2 and TRBJ2-7; D uncertain. Germline assignment: CDR1 SGHAT and CDR2 FQNNGV. The ends were cut back, 4 bases at V and 1 base at J, with 8 bases in the middle. This CDR3 is built from 13 residues. The CDR3 bases are TGTGCCAGCAGCTCTCTCTTTTCCTACGAGCAGTACTTC. Translating gives CASSSLFSYEQYF.

The chain uses TRBV7-2 and TRBJ1-4; 9 bases are shared with TRBD1. V shed 5 bases and J 6 bases; nucleotides not matched to a gene: 10. Germline loops: CDR1 SGHTA, CDR2 FQGNSA. The CDR3 length is 16 residues. CDR3 nucleotides: TGTGCCAGCAGCCTGATCTACCGACAGGGGGATGAAAAACTGTTTTTT. Translating it yields CASSLIYRQGDEKLFF.